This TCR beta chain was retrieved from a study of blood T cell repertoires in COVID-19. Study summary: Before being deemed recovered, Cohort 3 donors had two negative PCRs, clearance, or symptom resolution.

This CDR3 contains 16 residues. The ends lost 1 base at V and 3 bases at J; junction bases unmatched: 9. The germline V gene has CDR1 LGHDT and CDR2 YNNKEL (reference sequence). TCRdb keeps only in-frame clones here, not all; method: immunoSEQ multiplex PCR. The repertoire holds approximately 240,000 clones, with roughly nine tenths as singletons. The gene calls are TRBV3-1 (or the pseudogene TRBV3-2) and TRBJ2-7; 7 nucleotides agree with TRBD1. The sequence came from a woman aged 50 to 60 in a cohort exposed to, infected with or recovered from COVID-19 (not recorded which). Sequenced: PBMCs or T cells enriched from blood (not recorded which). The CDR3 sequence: CASSQGRQGWVYEQYF. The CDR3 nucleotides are TGTGCCAGCAGCCAAGGGCGACAGGGTTGGGTCTACGAGCAGTACTTC.